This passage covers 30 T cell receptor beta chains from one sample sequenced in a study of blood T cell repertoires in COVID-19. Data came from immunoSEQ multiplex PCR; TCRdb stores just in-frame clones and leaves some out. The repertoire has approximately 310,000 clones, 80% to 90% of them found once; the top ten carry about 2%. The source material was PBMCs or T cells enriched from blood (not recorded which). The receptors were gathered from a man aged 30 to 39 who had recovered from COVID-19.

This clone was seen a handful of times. CDR3 nucleotide sequence: TGTGCCAGCAGCTTGGGGTCGGGTATTAATGAAAAACTGTTTTTT. This codes for CASSLGSGINEKLFF. This rearrangement joins TRBV5-6 to TRBJ1-4; D is unclear. The CDR3 has 15 amino acids. Between the trimmed V and J ends, which lost 0 bases and 4 bases, there was a span of 10 bases. CDR1 SGHDT and CDR2 YYEEEE come from the germline V gene.

The CDR3 loop is CASSLEGVYSPLHF. CDR3 DNA: TGTGCCAGCAGCTTAGAGGGAGTGTATTCACCCCTCCACTTT. This sequence joins TRBV25-1 and TRBJ1-6; D uncertain. The germline CDR1 and CDR2 sequences are MGHDK and SYGVNS. The CDR3 is 14 residues long. The ends were cut back, 6 bases at V and 8 bases at J, with 14 bases in the middle.

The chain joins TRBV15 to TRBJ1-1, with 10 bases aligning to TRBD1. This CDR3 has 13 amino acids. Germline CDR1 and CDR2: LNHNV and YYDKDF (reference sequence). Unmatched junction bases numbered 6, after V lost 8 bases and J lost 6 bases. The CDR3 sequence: CATSRDRGSEAFF. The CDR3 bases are TGTGCCACCTCTCGGGACAGGGGCTCTGAAGCTTTCTTT.

The CDR3 DNA reads as TGCGCCAGCAGCTTGGAGGGGCCGATCAGGACCTACAATGAGCAGTTCTTC. Its protein is CASSLEGPIRTYNEQFF. The chain has TRBV5-1 and TRBJ2-1; perhaps TRBD1 as D (5 bases). CDR1 is SGHRS, CDR2 YFSETQ, per germline. V lost 0 bases and J lost 2, with 15 bases in between. There are 17 residues in the CDR3. The entire variable domain, with the rest obtained from reference TRBV5-1 and TRBJ2-1, is as follows: KAGVTQTPRYLIKTRGQQVTLSCSPISGHRSVSWYQQTPGQGLQFLFEYFSETQRNKGNFPGRFSGRQFSNSRSEMNVSTLELGDSALYLCASSLEGPIRTYNEQFFGPGTRLTVL.

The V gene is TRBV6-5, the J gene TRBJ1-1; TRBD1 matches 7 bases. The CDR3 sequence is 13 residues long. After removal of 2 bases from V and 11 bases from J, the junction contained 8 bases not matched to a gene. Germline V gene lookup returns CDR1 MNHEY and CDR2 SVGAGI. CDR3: CASSYGPQGRAFF. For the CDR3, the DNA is TGTGCCAGCAGTTACGGACCACAGGGGCGGGCTTTCTTT.

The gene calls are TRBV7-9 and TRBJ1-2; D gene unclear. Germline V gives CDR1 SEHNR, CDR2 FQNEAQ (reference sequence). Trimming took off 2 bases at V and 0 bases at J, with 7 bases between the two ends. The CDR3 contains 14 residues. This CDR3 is CASSLSPANYGYTF. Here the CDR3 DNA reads TGTGCCAGCAGCTTATCACCAGCTAACTATGGCTACACCTTC.

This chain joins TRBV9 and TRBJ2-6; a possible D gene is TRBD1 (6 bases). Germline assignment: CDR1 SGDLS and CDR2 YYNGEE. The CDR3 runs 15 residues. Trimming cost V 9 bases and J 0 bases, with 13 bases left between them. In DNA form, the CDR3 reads TGTGCCACGGACAGCCCGTTCTCTGGGGCCAACGTCCTGACTTTC. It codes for CATDSPFSGANVLTF.

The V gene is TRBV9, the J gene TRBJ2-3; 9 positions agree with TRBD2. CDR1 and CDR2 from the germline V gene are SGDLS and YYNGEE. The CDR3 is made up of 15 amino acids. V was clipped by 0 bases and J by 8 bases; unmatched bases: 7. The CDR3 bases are TGTGCCAGCAGCGTAGTGGCTAGCGGGGAAGGTACGCAGTATTTT. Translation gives CASSVVASGEGTQYF. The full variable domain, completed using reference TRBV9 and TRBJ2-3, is DSGVTQTPKHLITATGQRVTLRCSPRSGDLSVYWYQQSLDQGLQFLIQYYNGEERAKGNILERFSAQQFPDLHSELNLSSLELGDSALYFCASSVVASGEGTQYFGPGTRLTVL.

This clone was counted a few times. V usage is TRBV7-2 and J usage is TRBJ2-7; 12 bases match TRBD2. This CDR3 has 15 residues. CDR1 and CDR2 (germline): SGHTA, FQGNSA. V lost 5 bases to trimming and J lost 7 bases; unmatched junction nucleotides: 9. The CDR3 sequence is CASSPQTSGGGEQYF. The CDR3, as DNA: TGTGCCAGCAGCCCCCAGACTAGCGGGGGTGGGGAGCAGTACTTC.

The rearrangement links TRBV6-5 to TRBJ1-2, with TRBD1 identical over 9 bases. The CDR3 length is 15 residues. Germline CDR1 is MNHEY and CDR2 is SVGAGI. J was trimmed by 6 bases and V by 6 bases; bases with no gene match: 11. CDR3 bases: TGTGCCAGCAGCAGGAGCCGACAGGGGGAGAATGGCTACACCTTC. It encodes CASSRSRQGENGYTF.

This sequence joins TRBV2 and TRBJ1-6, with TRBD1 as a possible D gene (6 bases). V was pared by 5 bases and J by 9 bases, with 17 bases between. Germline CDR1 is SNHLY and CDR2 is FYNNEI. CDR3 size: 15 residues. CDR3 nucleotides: TGTGCCAGCAGTACTGAGGGGGATTTCGGTTCACCCCTCCACTTT. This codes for CASSTEGDFGSPLHF.

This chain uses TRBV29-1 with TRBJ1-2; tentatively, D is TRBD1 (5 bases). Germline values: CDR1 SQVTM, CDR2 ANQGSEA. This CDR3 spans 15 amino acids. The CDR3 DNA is TGCAGTGTCTTGAGGATCGGGGGTGACGACTATGGCTACACCTTC. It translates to CSVLRIGGDDYGYTF. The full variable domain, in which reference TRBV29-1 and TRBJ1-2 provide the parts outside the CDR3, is SAVISQKPSRDICQRGTSLTIQCQVDSQVTMMFWYRQQPGQSLTLIATANQGSEATYESGFVIDKFPISRPNLTFSTLTVSNMSPEDSSIYLCSVLRIGGDDYGYTFGSGTRLTVV.

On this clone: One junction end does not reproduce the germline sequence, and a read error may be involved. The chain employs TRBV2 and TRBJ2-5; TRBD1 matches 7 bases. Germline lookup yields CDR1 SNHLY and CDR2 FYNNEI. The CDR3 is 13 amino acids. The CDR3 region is CASREDRDGTQYF. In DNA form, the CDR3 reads TGTGCCAGCAGGGAAGACAGGGATGGGACCCAGTACTTC.

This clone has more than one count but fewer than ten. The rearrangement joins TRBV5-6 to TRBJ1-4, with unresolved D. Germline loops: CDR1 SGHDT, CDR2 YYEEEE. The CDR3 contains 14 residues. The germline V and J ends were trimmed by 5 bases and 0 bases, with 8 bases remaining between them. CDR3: CASSSFPTNEKLFF. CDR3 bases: TGTGCCAGCAGTTCGTTCCCAACTAATGAAAAACTGTTTTTT.

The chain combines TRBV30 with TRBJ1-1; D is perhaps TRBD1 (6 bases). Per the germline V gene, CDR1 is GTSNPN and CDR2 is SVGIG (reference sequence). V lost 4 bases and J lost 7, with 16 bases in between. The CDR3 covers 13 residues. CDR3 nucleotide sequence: TGTGCCTGGACGCGGGGGGGGCGGAGTGAAGCTTTCTTT. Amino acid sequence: CAWTRGGRSEAFF.

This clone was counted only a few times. The DNA for the CDR3 is TGTGCCAGCAGCCGGGGGGGACACACCGGGGAGCTGTTTTTT. Its translation is CASSRGGHTGELFF. The V call is TRBV7-9, the J call TRBJ2-2; 8 bases agree with TRBD2. The germline V gene has CDR1 SEHNR and CDR2 FQNEAQ (reference sequence). The V gene end was trimmed by 5 bases and the J gene end by 3 bases; junction bases not matched to a gene: 2. The CDR3 runs 14 residues.

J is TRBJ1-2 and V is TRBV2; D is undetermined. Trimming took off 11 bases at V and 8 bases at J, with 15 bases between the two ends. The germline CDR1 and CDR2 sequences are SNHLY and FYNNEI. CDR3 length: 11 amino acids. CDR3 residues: CAQRTIGGYTF. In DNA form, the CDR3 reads TGTGCCCAGCGGACGATCGGGGGCTACACCTTC.

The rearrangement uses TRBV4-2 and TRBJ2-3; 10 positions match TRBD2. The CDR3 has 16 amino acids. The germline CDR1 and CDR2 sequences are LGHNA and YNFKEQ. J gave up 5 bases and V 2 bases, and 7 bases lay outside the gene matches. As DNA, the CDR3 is TGTGCCAGCAGCCAATCGGCTAGCGGGGGAGTAGATACGCAGTATTTT. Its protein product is CASSQSASGGVDTQYF.

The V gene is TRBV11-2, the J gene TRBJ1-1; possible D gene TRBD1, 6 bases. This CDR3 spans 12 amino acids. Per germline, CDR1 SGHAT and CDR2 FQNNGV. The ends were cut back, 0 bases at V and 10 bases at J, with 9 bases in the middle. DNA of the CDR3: TGTGCCAGCAGCTTAGATACAGGGCGAGCTTTCTTT. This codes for CASSLDTGRAFF.

The CDR3 DNA reads TGTGCCACCAGTGATTCTTTTTGGACAGGGGGAACCTATGGCTACACCTTC. Translation gives CATSDSFWTGGTYGYTF. The V and J genes are TRBV24-1 and TRBJ1-2; TRBD1 agrees at 10 bases. Trimming removed 2 bases from V and 4 bases from J; junction bases left unmatched: 9. CDR1 and CDR2 (germline): KGHDR, SFDVKD. The CDR3 covers 17 residues.

The CDR3 bases are TGCGCCAGCAGCCAAGATGCCGGTTTAGGGAGTGAGCAGTTCTTC. It is translated as CASSQDAGLGSEQFF. V gene TRBV4-3 combines with J gene TRBJ2-1, with a possible D match to TRBD2 (5 bases). Deletions cut 0 bases from V and 9 bases from J, with 15 bases between. Germline V CDR1 and CDR2: LGHNA, YSLEER. The CDR3 spans 15 residues.

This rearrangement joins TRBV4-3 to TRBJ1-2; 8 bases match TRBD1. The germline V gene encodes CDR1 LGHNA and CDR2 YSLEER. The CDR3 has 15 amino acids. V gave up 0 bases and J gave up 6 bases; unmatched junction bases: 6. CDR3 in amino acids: CASSQDATGVDGYTF. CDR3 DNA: TGCGCCAGCAGCCAAGATGCGACAGGGGTGGATGGCTACACCTTC.

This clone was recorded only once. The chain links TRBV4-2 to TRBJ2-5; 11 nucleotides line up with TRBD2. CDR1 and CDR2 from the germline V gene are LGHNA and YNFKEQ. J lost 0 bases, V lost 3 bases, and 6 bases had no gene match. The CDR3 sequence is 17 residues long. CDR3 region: CASSQETGLADQETQYF. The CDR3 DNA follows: TGTGCCAGCAGCCAGGAAACGGGACTAGCGGACCAAGAGACCCAGTACTTC.

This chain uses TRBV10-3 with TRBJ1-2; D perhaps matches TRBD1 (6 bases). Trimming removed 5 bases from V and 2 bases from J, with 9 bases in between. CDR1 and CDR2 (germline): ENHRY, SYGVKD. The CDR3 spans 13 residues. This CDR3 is CAISIGQNYGYTF. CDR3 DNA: TGTGCCATCAGTATTGGACAGAACTATGGCTACACCTTC.

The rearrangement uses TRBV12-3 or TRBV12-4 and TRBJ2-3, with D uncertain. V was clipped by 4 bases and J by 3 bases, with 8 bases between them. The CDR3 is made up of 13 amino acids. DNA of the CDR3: TGTGCCAGCAGTTATTCCAGAACAGATACGCAGTATTTT. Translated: CASSYSRTDTQYF.

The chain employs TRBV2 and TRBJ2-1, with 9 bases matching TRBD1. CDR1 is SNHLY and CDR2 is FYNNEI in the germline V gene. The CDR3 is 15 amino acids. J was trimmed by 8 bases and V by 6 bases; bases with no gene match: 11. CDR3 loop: CASSGSGQGLDEQFF. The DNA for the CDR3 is TGTGCCAGCAGCGGGTCGGGACAGGGTTTGGATGAGCAGTTCTTC. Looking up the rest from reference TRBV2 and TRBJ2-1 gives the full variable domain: EPEVTQTPSHQVTQMGQEVILRCVPISNHLYFYWYRQILGQKVEFLVSFYNNEISEKSEIFDDQFSVERPDGSNFTLKIRSTKLEDSAMYFCASSGSGQGLDEQFFGPGTRLTVL.

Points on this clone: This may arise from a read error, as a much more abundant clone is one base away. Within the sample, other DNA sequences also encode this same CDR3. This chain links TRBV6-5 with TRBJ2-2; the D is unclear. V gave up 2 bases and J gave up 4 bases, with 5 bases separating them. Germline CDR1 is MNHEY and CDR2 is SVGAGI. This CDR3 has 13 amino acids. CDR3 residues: CASSYRSTGELFF. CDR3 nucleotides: TGTGCCAGCAGTTACCGGAGCACCGGGGAGCTGTTTTTT.

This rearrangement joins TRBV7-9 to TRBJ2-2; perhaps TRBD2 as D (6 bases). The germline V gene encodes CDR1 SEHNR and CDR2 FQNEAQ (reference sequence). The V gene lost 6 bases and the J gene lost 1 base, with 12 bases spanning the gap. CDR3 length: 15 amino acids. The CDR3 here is CASSSKGLNTGELFF. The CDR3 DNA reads TGTGCCAGCAGTTCAAAGGGACTGAACACCGGGGAGCTGTTTTTT.

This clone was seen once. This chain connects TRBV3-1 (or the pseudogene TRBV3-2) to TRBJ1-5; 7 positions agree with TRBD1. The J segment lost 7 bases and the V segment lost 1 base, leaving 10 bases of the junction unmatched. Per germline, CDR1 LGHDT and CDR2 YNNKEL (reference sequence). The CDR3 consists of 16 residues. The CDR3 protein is CASSQVFRAGGQPQHF. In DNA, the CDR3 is TGTGCCAGCAGCCAAGTTTTTAGGGCAGGGGGACAGCCCCAGCATTTT.

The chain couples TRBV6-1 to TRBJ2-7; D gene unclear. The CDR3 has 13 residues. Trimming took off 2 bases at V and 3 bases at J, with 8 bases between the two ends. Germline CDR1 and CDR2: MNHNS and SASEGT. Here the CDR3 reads CASSEKLVYEQYF. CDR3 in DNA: TGTGCCAGCAGTGAAAAGCTCGTCTACGAGCAGTACTTC.